This T cell receptor beta chain was recorded in a study of blood T cells in healthy people across ages. Of note for this clonotype: Its specificity is unknown.

Primers used in a second PCR of roughly 6 to 11 cycles were a sample-barcoded 5' primer and a J-beta primer mix. Paired-end reads containing CDR3 totaled no fewer than 3 million for each sample. From the 5' RACE reads, TCRdb called clonotypes with MiXCR, one entry per CDR3 protein. The repertoire holds hundreds of thousands of distinct CDR3 sequences, roughly 49% seen once, with roughly 31% in the top ten. Every donor contributed ten milliliters of peripheral blood by blood draw. Extracted total RNA amounted to at least 5.5 micrograms for each sample. The study, taken as a whole, reports: Both higher diversity and more naive CD4+ cells marked long-lived donors when set against aged donors.

The CDR3 contains 11 residues. Germline loops: CDR1 MNHEY, CDR2 SVGAGI. V gave up 6 bases and J gave up 3 bases, with 6 bases separating them. The rearrangement links TRBV6-5 to TRBJ2-7, with D possibly TRBD2 on 6 matching bases. The sequencing sample was made of blood. The TCR originated in a woman aged 60-75 years in good health. The CDR3 DNA is TGTGCCAGCAGGCGGGACTACGAGCAGTACTTC. It translates to CASRRDYEQYF.